This T cell receptor beta chain stems from a study of blood T cell repertoires in COVID-19. Data came from immunoSEQ multiplex PCR; TCRdb stores just in-frame clones and leaves some out. The table shows some 310,000 clones, with roughly 84% occurring only once. This CDR3 contains 15 residues. Germline values: CDR1 MGHRA, CDR2 YSYEKL. Germline trimming cut 2 bases from V and 4 bases from J; bases unmatched to any gene: 4. This sequence was found in a man aged 50-59 years with active or convalescent COVID-19. The rearrangement links TRBV4-1 to TRBJ1-4, with 7 bases identical to TRBD1. Material for sequencing was peripheral blood. The CDR3 coding sequence is TGCGCCAGCAGCCAATCCGGGACAGTTAATGAAAAACTGTTTTTT. It encodes CASSQSGTVNEKLFF.